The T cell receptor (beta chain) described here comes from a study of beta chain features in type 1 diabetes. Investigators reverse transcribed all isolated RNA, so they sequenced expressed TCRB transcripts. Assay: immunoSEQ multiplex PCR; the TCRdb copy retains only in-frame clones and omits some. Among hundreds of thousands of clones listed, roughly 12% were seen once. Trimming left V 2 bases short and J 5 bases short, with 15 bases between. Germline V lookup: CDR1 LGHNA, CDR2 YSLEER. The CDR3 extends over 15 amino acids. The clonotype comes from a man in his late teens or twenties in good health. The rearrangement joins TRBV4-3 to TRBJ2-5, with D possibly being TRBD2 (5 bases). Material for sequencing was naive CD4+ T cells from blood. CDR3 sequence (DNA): TGCGCCAGCAGCCAAAGTTCCGCGGGTGGGGAGACCCAGTACTTC. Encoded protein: CASSQSSAGGETQYF.